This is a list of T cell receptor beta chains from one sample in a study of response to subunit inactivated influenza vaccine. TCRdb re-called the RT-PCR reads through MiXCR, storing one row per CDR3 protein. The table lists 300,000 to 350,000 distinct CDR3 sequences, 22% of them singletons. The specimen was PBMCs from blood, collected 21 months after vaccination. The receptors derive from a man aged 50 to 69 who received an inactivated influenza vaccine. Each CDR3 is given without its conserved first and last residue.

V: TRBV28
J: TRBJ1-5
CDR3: ASSLARAQH

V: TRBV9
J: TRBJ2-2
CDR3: ASSVVVSGPLTNTGELF

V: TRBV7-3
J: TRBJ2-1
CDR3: ASSLDYNEQF

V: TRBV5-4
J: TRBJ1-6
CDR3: ASSSWQLRPRRAYNSPLH

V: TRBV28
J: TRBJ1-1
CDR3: ASSEGSGHTEAF

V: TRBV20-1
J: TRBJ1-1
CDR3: SARMGGGGVTEAF

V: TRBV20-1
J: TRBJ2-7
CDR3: SASRPLETYEQY

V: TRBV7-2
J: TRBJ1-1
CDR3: ASSPSVATGNTEAF

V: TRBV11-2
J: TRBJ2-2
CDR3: ASSLVWTSSVSGGELF

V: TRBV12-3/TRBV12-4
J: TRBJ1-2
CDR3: ASSLGRRGVGYT

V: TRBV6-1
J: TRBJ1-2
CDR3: ASRRQGAKGYT

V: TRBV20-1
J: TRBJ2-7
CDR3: SARQGVLGEQY

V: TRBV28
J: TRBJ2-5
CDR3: ASREQGAYRETQY

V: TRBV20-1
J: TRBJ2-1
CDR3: SASPGAGAYNEQF

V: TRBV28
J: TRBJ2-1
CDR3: ASSLEGYEQF

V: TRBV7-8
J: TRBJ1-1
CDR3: ASSLRPGTDFTEAF

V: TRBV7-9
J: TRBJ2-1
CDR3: ASSSREANEQF

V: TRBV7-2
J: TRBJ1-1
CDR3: ASSLVIGSAF

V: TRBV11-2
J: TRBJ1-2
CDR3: ASSLDMAAADGYT

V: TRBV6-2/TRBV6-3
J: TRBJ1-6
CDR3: ASSSVMTSPLH

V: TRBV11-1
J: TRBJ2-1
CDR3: ASSLWGSEQF

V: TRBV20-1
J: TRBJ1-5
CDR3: SATLIRDYSNQPQH

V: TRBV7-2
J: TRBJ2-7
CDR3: ASRPSGSSYEQY

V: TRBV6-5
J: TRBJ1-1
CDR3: ASSIDYGQSAEAF

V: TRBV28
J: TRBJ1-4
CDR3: ASDGSPNEKLF

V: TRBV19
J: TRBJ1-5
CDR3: ASSIASRDSNQPQH

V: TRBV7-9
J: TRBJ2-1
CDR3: ASSSGLAGFSYNEQF

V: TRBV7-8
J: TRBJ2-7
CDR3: ASRRGLAGEGSEQY

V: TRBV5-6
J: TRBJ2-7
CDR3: ASSFGEYEQY

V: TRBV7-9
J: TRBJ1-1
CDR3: ASSLALGGVTEAF

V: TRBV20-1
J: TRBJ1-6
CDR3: SATLGRRSHSPLH

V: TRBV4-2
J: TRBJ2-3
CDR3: ASSHTMAGVDADTQY

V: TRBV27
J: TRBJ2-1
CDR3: TSSSLCGGYNEQF

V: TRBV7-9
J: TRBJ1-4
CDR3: ASSKGQGIGELF

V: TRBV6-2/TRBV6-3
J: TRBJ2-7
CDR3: ASSQQTSGRPNEQY

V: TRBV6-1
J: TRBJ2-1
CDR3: ASSGDGSSYNEQF

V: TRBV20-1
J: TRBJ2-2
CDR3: SARERWGTGELF

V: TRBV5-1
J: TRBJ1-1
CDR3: ASSLVGGGEAF

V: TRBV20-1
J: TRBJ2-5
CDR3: SARPGGRETQY

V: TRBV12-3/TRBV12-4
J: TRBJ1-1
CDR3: ASSFGGMNTEAF

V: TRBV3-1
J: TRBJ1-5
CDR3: ASSEGLSNQPQH

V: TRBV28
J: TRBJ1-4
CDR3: ASSQGGANEKLF

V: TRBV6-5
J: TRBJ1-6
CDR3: ASSYSAISHSPLH

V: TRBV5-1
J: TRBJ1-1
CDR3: ASSLNRETNTEAF